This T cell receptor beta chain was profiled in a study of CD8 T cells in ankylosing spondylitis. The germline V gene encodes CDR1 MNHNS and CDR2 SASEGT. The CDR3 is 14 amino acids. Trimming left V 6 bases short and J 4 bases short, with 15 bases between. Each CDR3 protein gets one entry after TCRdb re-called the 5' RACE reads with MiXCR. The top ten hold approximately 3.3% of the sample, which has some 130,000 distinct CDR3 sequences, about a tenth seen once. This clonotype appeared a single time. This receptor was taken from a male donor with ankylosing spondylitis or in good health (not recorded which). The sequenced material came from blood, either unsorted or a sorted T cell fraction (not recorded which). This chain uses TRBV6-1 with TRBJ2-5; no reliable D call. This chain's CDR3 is CASSKTPWRETQYF. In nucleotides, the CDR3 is TGTGCCAGCAGCAAGACCCCCTGGAGAGAGACCCAGTACTTC.